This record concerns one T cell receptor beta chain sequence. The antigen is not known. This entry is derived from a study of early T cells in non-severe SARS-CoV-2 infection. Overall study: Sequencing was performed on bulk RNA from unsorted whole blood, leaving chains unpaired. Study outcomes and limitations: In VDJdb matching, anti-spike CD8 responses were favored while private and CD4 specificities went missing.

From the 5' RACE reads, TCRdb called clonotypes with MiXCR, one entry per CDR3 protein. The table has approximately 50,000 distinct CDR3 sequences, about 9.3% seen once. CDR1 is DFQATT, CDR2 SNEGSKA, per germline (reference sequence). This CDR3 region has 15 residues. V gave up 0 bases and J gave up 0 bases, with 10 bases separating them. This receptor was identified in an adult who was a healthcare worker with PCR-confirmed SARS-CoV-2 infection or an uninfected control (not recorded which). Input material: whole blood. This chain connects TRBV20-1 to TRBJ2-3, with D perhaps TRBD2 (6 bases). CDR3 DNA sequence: TGCAGTGCTAGAGATGTGGGACTCAGCACAGATACGCAGTATTTT. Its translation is CSARDVGLSTDTQYF.